This TCR beta chain was identified during a study of T cell repertoires in cytomegalovirus infection. Across the whole study: Newly reported HLA-C-restricted and thoroughly characterized HLA-B-restricted CMV epitopes were employed. Indicated by public TCR beta signatures were CMV infection and matching HLA type. The study's findings and limits: Summed frequency of shared TCR beta families picked out CMV carriers who also had the relevant HLA. What dominated the ex vivo response were HLA-C-restricted CMV-specific TCR beta clonotypes.

Via MiXCR, TCRdb re-called the reads, giving one row per CDR3 protein. Of about 830,000 distinct CDR3 sequences detected, 30% to 35% appear once; the ten largest clones hold around 12%. Worth noting for this clonotype: Its matching antigen is unknown.

Germline-derived CDR1 and CDR2 are MGHRA and YSYEKL. V was clipped by 3 bases and J by 5 bases, with 17 bases between them. The CDR3 contains 16 residues. The source was cultured CD8+ T cells from PBMCs, collected from culture after CMV antigen stimulation. The TCR originated in a human donor in good health (CMV status not recorded). Some clones in this sample may be carry-over from other donors' samples. This chain connects TRBV4-1 to TRBJ2-1; D remains unclear. The CDR3 here is CASSHGPEAPDNEQFF. The DNA for the CDR3 is TGCGCCAGCAGCCATGGGCCTGAAGCCCCCGACAATGAGCAGTTCTTC.